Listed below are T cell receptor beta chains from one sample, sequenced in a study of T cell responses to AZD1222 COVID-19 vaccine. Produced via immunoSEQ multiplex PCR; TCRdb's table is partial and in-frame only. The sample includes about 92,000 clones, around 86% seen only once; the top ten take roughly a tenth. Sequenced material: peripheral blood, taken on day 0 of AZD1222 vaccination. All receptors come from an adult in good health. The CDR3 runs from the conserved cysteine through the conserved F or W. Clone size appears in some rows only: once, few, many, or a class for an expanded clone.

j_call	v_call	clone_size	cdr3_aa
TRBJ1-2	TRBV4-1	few	CASSQAAGGYGYTF
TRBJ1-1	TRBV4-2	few	CASSQGGFGAAFF
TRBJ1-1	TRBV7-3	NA	CASSSQMNTEAFF
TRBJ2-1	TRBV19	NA	CASSAELAGYNEQFF
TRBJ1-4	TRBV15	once	CATSRGVREKLFF
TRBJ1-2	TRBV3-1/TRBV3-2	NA	CASSQDDRVDGYTF
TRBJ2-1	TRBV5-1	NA	CASSLIRTGDTEQFF
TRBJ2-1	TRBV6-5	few	CASRAADSYNEQFF
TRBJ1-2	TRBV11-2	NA	CASSQMPSPTGGDGYTF
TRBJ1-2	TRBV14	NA	CASSQDFLGGYTF
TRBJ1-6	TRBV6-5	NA	CASSWGQISGSPLHF
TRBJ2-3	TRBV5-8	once	CASSRDHTDTQYF
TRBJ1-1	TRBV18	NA	CASSPYRGQGTEAFF
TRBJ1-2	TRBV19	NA	CASSIGTVYYGYTF